These T cell receptor beta chains were read from a single sample in a study of neurological immune-mediated disorders. TCRdb re-derived calls from the 5' RACE reads in MiXCR, one entry per CDR3 protein. Among 50,000 or so distinct CDR3 sequences listed, 3% to 4% were seen once. Sequencing input: PBMCs. These TCRs come from a woman aged 60-70 years with multiple sclerosis. CDR3s include the opening cysteine and the closing phenylalanine or tryptophan. The D gene is left open where the match is weak. Not every row has a clone size; where given, it reads once, few, many or a size class.

>TRBV5-1|TRBJ1-4|.|.
CASSYQVDSEKLFF
TGCGCCAGCAGCTACCAGGTGGATAGTGAAAAACTGTTTTTT
>TRBV20-1|TRBJ2-2|many|TRBD1
CSARSRDSTNTGELFF
TGCAGTGCTAGATCACGGGACAGCACGAACACCGGGGAGCTGTTTTTT
>TRBV20-1|TRBJ2-7|many|TRBD1
CSARDREYEQYF
TGCAGTGCTAGGGACAGGGAGTACGAGCAGTACTTC
>TRBV5-1|TRBJ1-2|many|TRBD1
CASSFTTGGVDGYTF
TGCGCCAGCAGCTTTACGACAGGGGGCGTCGATGGCTACACCTTC
>TRBV7-8|TRBJ2-3|many|.
CASSFGYSGATDTQYF
TGTGCCAGCAGCTTCGGGTACTCGGGGGCCACAGATACGCAGTATTTT
>TRBV5-1|TRBJ2-7|many|TRBD1
CASSGTGGRTYEQYF
TGCGCCAGCAGCGGAACAGGGGGCCGAACCTACGAGCAGTACTTC
>TRBV5-1|TRBJ1-2|many|TRBD1
CASSVGLGQGANYGYTF
TGCGCCAGCAGCGTTGGCCTGGGACAGGGGGCGAACTATGGCTACACCTTC
>TRBV4-3|TRBJ2-1|many|.
CASSQARTGRVGNEQFF
TGCGCCAGCAGCCAGGCCCGGACAGGGAGGGTGGGCAATGAGCAGTTCTTC
>TRBV20-1|TRBJ2-3|many|.
CSASLAYTDTQYF
TGCAGTGCTAGTTTAGCATACACAGATACGCAGTATTTT
>TRBV28|TRBJ1-2|many|.
CASGYGYTF
TGTGCCAGCGGGTATGGCTACACCTTC